These 25 T cell receptor beta chains were sequenced from one sample in a study of cytomegalovirus exposure and HLA in healthy donors. The PCR employed 60 Vbeta primers together with 13 Jbeta primers. TCRdb keeps only in-frame clones here, not all; method: immunoSEQ multiplex PCR. This table holds approximately 79,000 clones, around 79% found once. The sequenced sample consisted of PBMCs. The source of these receptors is a middle-aged man in good health and CMV-seronegative.

The chain has TRBV2 and TRBJ1-4, with D hard to call. Germline lookup yields CDR1 SNHLY and CDR2 FYNNEI. The ends were cut back, 5 bases at V and 3 bases at J, with 10 bases in the middle. CDR3 length: 14 residues. CDR3: CASSIISANEKLFF. The CDR3 DNA is TGTGCCAGCAGTATTATTTCGGCTAATGAAAAACTGTTTTTT.

The genes are TRBV2 and TRBJ1-1; D is undetermined. The CDR3 totals 14 residues. CDR1 and CDR2 (germline): SNHLY, FYNNEI. Between the trimmed V and J ends, which lost 4 bases and 1 base, there was a span of 10 bases. CDR3 in amino acids: CASSGSLQNTEAFF. DNA for the CDR3: TGTGCCAGCAGTGGTAGCCTGCAGAACACTGAAGCTTTCTTT.

The chain employs TRBV19 and TRBJ2-7; the D gene is possibly TRBD1 (6 bases). CDR3 length equals 15 residues. The V gene's germline CDR1 is LNHDA and CDR2 SQIVND (reference sequence). Trimming stripped 6 bases from V and 2 bases from J, with 17 bases between. The CDR3 loop is CASRSLQTGTYEQYF. The CDR3 DNA sequence: TGTGCCAGTAGATCCCTACAGACAGGAACCTACGAGCAGTACTTC.

This clone was observed a few times. The chain couples TRBV10-3 to TRBJ2-1; TRBD2 agrees at 13 bases. J lost 7 bases, V lost 4 bases, and 4 bases had no gene match. Germline V gene sequence: CDR1 ENHRY, CDR2 SYGVKD. The length of the CDR3 is 15 residues. CDR3 region: CAISGLAGGNNEQFF. The CDR3 DNA sequence: TGTGCCATCAGTGGACTAGCGGGAGGTAATAATGAGCAGTTCTTC.

V and J are TRBV7-9 and TRBJ1-2; maybe TRBD1 (6 bases). The CDR3 covers 13 residues. The germline V gene encodes CDR1 SEHNR and CDR2 FQNEAQ (reference sequence). Trimming took 5 bases from V and 4 from J, leaving 11 bases between them. In DNA form, the CDR3 reads TGTGCCAGCAGCCCCGGACAGACCTATGGCTACACCTTC. Translated, it gives CASSPGQTYGYTF.

V usage is TRBV6-1 and J usage is TRBJ2-7; unclear D gene. V was pared by 7 bases and J by 4 bases, with 17 bases between. Germline V CDR1 and CDR2: MNHNS, SASEGT. There are 14 residues in the CDR3. This CDR3 is CASTHLPQLYEQYF. CDR3 nucleotides: TGTGCCAGCACGCACCTTCCACAACTATACGAGCAGTACTTC.

V usage is TRBV5-1 and J usage is TRBJ2-3; 9 positions agree with TRBD2. The CDR3 extends over 15 amino acids. After removal of 3 bases from V and 1 base from J, the junction contained 3 bases not matched to a gene. Per germline, CDR1 SGHRS and CDR2 YFSETQ. The DNA of the CDR3 is TGCGCCAGCAGCTCTAGCGGGACCGGCACAGATACGCAGTATTTT. Its protein is CASSSSGTGTDTQYF.

The CDR3 region is CASRQQGAGEKLFF. The CDR3 DNA reads TGTGCCAGCAGACAACAGGGGGCGGGTGAAAAACTGTTTTTT. The chain joins TRBV2 to TRBJ1-4; 9 bases line up with TRBD1. Unmatched junction bases numbered 6, after V lost 6 bases and J lost 7 bases. The CDR3 is made up of 14 amino acids. Germline CDR1 is SNHLY and CDR2 is FYNNEI.

This rearrangement joins TRBV27 to TRBJ2-5, with D perhaps matching TRBD1 (5 bases). Germline-derived CDR1 and CDR2 are MNHEY and SMNVEV (reference sequence). This CDR3 is 14 amino acids long. V dropped 3 bases and J dropped 1 base, with 9 bases sitting between them. The CDR3 nucleotides are TGTGCCAGCAGTTTGGGGCAGACCCAAGAGACCCAGTACTTC. This encodes CASSLGQTQETQYF.

The rearrangement uses TRBV9 and TRBJ2-1, with 8 bases matching TRBD1. In germline, CDR1 is SGDLS, CDR2 YYNGEE. The CDR3 is made up of 15 amino acids. Germline trimming cut 4 bases from V and 5 bases from J; bases unmatched to any gene: 8. CDR3 DNA: TGTGCCAGCAGCCCATCCGGACAGGGCCACAATGAGCAGTTCTTC. It is translated as CASSPSGQGHNEQFF.

The chain combines TRBV27 with TRBJ2-7; TRBD2 matches 9 bases. The V gene's germline CDR1 is MNHEY and CDR2 SMNVEV (reference sequence). V shed 3 bases, J shed 2 bases, and the junction held 5 bases outside the gene matches. The CDR3 has 15 amino acids. The CDR3: CASSFDSGRTYEQYF. CDR3 DNA: TGTGCCAGCAGTTTTGACAGCGGGAGGACCTACGAGCAGTACTTC.

This clone was counted a single time. This chain links TRBV11-2 with TRBJ2-7, with D tentatively TRBD1 (6 bases). Trimming cost V 5 bases and J 3 bases, with 8 bases left between them. Germline values: CDR1 SGHAT, CDR2 FQNNGV. The CDR3 runs 12 residues. This CDR3 is CASSGQNYEQYF. Here the CDR3 DNA reads TGTGCCAGCAGCGGACAGAACTACGAGCAGTACTTC.

This chain joins TRBV6-5 and TRBJ1-3; D is uncertain. V was trimmed by 7 bases and J by 0 bases, leaving 13 bases between them. CDR1 MNHEY and CDR2 SVGAGI come from the germline V gene. The CDR3 length is 15 residues. For the CDR3, the DNA is TGTGCCAGCAAGAAAGAGTTCTCCTCTGGAAACACCATATATTTT. Its translation is CASKKEFSSGNTIYF.

V is TRBV14 and J is TRBJ1-1, with D possibly matching TRBD1 (5 bases). The germline gives CDR1 SGHDN, CDR2 FVKESK. This CDR3 region has 15 residues. V was clipped by 2 bases and J by 2 bases, with 12 bases between them. In nucleotides, the CDR3 is TGTGCCAGCAGCCAATGGAAGCGGGGCAACACTGAAGCTTTCTTT. This translates into CASSQWKRGNTEAFF.

The CDR3 DNA is TGTGCCAGCAGCTTAATCGGGTACAATGAGCAGTTCTTC. This sequence encodes CASSLIGYNEQFF. The J gene is TRBJ2-1, the V gene TRBV7-9; D is unclear. This CDR3 is 13 amino acids long. In germline, CDR1 is SEHNR, CDR2 FQNEAQ (reference sequence). V lost 2 bases and J 4 bases, leaving 6 bases between the germline ends.

V is TRBV11-1 and J is TRBJ2-5; 7 bases map to TRBD1. Germline lookup yields CDR1 SGHAT and CDR2 FQDESV (reference sequence). The CDR3 totals 17 residues. V gave up 1 base and J gave up 1 base; unmatched junction bases: 9. The CDR3 is CASSLVGFRTGQETQYF. The CDR3 nucleotides read TGTGCCAGCAGCTTAGTAGGGTTTCGGACAGGCCAAGAGACCCAGTACTTC.

The chain employs TRBV5-1 and TRBJ2-5; 7 nucleotides line up with TRBD1. CDR1 and CDR2 (germline): SGHRS, YFSETQ. Trimming at V came to 1 base and at J to 2 bases, leaving 5 bases not matched to a gene. CDR3 length: 15 amino acids. In nucleotides, the CDR3 is TGCGCCAGCAGCTTGCAGGGACAGCTACAAGAGACCCAGTACTTC. It translates to CASSLQGQLQETQYF. Using reference TRBV5-1 and TRBJ2-5 for the parts outside the CDR3, the full variable domain is KAGVTQTPRYLIKTRGQQVTLSCSPISGHRSVSWYQQTPGQGLQFLFEYFSETQRNKGNFPGRFSGRQFSNSRSEMNVSTLELGDSALYLCASSLQGQLQETQYFGPGTRLLVL.

A single count supports this clone. This chain joins TRBV5-1 and TRBJ1-1, with TRBD1 as a possible D gene (6 bases). From germline, CDR1 is SGHRS and CDR2 YFSETQ. The CDR3 is 16 residues long. Trimming took 0 bases from V and 4 from J, leaving 16 bases between them. The CDR3 DNA reads as TGCGCCAGCAGCTTGGGACGAGGGGGGGGAAGCACTGAAGCTTTCTTT. It is translated as CASSLGRGGGSTEAFF.

Regarding this clone: Sequence at one end of the junction differs from germline and may be a read error. This chain joins TRBV28 and TRBJ2-4; D possibly corresponds to TRBD1 (6 bases). Per the germline V gene, CDR1 is MDHEN and CDR2 is SYDVKM. The CDR3 runs 15 residues. The CDR3 nucleotides are TGTGCCAGCAGTCCCCAGAACAGGGCCAAAAACAGTCAGTACTTC. Its protein product is CASSPQNRAKNSQYF.

This clone came up a few times. This chain links TRBV5-1 with TRBJ2-7, with TRBD1 identical over 7 bases. The CDR3 runs 14 residues. CDR1 is SGHRS, CDR2 YFSETQ, per germline. J lost 5 bases, V lost 4 bases, and 9 bases had no gene match. CDR3 bases: TGCGCCAGCAGCCCTGGACAGGCCATCCACGAGCAGTACTTC. Amino acid sequence: CASSPGQAIHEQYF. Together with reference TRBV5-1 and TRBJ2-7, the CDR3 gives the full variable domain: KAGVTQTPRYLIKTRGQQVTLSCSPISGHRSVSWYQQTPGQGLQFLFEYFSETQRNKGNFPGRFSGRQFSNSRSEMNVSTLELGDSALYLCASSPGQAIHEQYFGPGTRLTVT.

This clone was counted once. This chain joins TRBV5-1 and TRBJ2-5, with D maybe TRBD2 (6 bases). The end of the DNA fits TRBJ2-7 better, so the J call may be wrong. In germline, CDR1 is SGHRS, CDR2 YFSETQ. This CDR3 region has 14 residues. CDR3 amino acids: CASSLAGETYEQYF. CDR3 sequence (DNA): TGCGCCAGCAGCTTGGCGGGGGAGACCTACGAGCAGTACTTC.

A remark on this clone: In the same sample, other DNA sequences code for this CDR3. The chain couples TRBV19 to TRBJ2-2; tentatively, D is TRBD1 (6 bases). Germline values: CDR1 LNHDA, CDR2 SQIVND (reference sequence). V lost 1 base to trimming and J lost 3 bases, with 15 bases between them. This CDR3 comprises 17 residues. The CDR3 sequence: CASSIGLRDKHTGELFF. The CDR3 DNA sequence: TGTGCCAGTAGTATAGGACTGAGGGACAAACACACCGGGGAGCTGTTTTTT.

The J gene is TRBJ1-1, the V gene TRBV5-1; weak D call: TRBD1 (6 bases). The germline CDR1 and CDR2 sequences are SGHRS and YFSETQ. Trimming cost V 0 bases and J 7 bases, with 10 bases left between them. The CDR3 is 13 amino acids. CDR3 loop: CASSLDRAYEAFF. In DNA, the CDR3 is TGCGCCAGCAGCTTGGACAGGGCATATGAAGCTTTCTTT.

The chain combines TRBV14 with TRBJ1-1; maybe TRBD1 (5 bases). Looked up from germline, CDR1 is SGHDN and CDR2 is FVKESK. The CDR3 contains 17 residues. The germline V and J ends were trimmed by 1 base and 3 bases, with 18 bases remaining between them. The CDR3 coding sequence is TGTGCCAGCAGCCAAGTAATTTTTGGTTGGGGGGACACTGAAGCTTTCTTT. It specifies CASSQVIFGWGDTEAFF.

The chain is built from TRBV7-2 and TRBJ1-3; 7 positions match TRBD1. The CDR3 has 16 residues. V lost 2 bases, J lost 2 bases, and 6 bases stayed unmatched. Germline assignment: CDR1 SGHTA and CDR2 FQGNSA. DNA for the CDR3: TGTGCCAGCAGCTTAAACAGTCAGGGGGCTGGAAACACCATATATTTT. Translated, it gives CASSLNSQGAGNTIYF.